The rows below give T cell receptor beta chains drawn from one sample of a study of cytomegalovirus exposure and HLA in healthy donors. Libraries were prepared by immunoSEQ multiplex PCR; TCRdb keeps only in-frame clonotypes and omits some of them. Among approximately 140,000 clones listed, 76% were seen once. Material: PBMCs. The receptor source for this set is a man aged 18-30 years in good health and CMV-seronegative. CDR3s include the opening cysteine and the closing phenylalanine or tryptophan. The D gene is left open where the match is weak. Clone sizes are given selectively: once, few, many, or a class where the clone is expanded.

>TRBJ1-1|.|TRBV27|.
CASSFGGARTEAFF
TGTGCCAGCAGTTTTGGGGGGGCGAGAACTGAAGCTTTCTTT
>TRBJ2-6|.|TRBV6-4|.
CASSGGAGANVLTF
TGTGCCAGCAGTGGGGGGGCTGGGGCCAACGTCCTGACTTTC
>TRBJ2-5|TRBD2|TRBV10-3|.
CAISARDSGGETQYF
TGTGCCATCAGTGCCCGGGATAGCGGGGGAGAGACCCAGTACTTC
>TRBJ2-7|TRBD1|TRBV27|.
CASSPRQGGGEQYF
TGTGCCAGCAGCCCGCGACAGGGCGGTGGCGAGCAGTACTTC
>TRBJ2-7|TRBD2|TRBV4-1|.
CASSQDGLVSYEQYF
TGCGCCAGCAGCCAAGACGGACTAGTCTCCTACGAGCAGTACTTC
>TRBJ1-2|TRBD1|TRBV19|.
CASSMRQGGGYTF
TGTGCCAGTAGTATGAGACAGGGTGGGGGCTACACCTTC
>TRBJ2-5|.|TRBV2|.
CASSEAQSPETQYF
TGTGCCAGCAGTGAAGCGCAGTCACCAGAGACCCAGTACTTC
>TRBJ2-7|.|TRBV14|.
CASSQFVRRDDSYEQYF
TGTGCCAGCAGCCAATTTGTGAGGAGGGACGACTCCTACGAGCAGTACTTC
>TRBJ2-7|TRBD1|TRBV27|.
CASSLRGDRGPDEQYF
TGTGCCAGCAGTTTAAGGGGCGACAGGGGGCCCGACGAGCAGTACTTC
>TRBJ2-7|TRBD1|TRBV19|.
CASSIVATGGSYEQYF
TGTGCCAGTAGTATTGTGGCGACAGGGGGTTCCTACGAGCAGTACTTC
>TRBJ2-5|TRBD2|TRBV11-3|.
CASRKTSGEETQYF
TGTGCCAGCAGAAAGACTAGCGGGGAAGAGACCCAGTACTTC
>TRBJ1-2|.|TRBV29-1|.
CSVDQEQGAYGYTF
TGCAGCGTCGACCAGGAACAGGGTGCCTATGGCTACACCTTC
>TRBJ2-5|TRBD2|TRBV5-1|.
CASSLAGGQETQYF
TGCGCCAGCAGCTTGGCGGGGGGGCAAGAGACCCAGTACTTC
>TRBJ1-4|.|TRBV27|.
CASSFFGGNEKLFF
TGTGCCAGCAGTTTTTTCGGGGGTAATGAAAAACTGTTTTTT
>TRBJ2-2|.|TRBV6-4|.
CASSDRGTGDLFF
TGTGCCAGCAGTGACAGGGGGACCGGGGACCTGTTTTTT
>TRBJ2-2|.|TRBV28|.
CASSPGHSANTGELFF
TGTGCCAGCAGTCCGGGACATTCAGCGAACACCGGGGAGCTGTTTTTT
>TRBJ1-1|TRBD1|TRBV6-5|.
CASSTTGARNTEAFF
TGTGCCAGCAGCACGACAGGGGCGAGGAACACTGAAGCTTTCTTT
>TRBJ2-1|TRBD2|TRBV4-1|.
CASSQPLAGVPHEQFF
TGCGCCAGCAGCCAACCGCTAGCGGGAGTCCCCCATGAGCAGTTCTTC
>TRBJ2-1|TRBD2|TRBV27|.
CASSFPGLAGIEQFF
TGTGCCAGCAGTTTCCCGGGACTAGCGGGAATAGAGCAGTTCTTC
>TRBJ2-5|.|TRBV28|.
CASRGAVQETQYF
TGTGCCAGCAGGGGGGCGGTCCAAGAGACCCAGTACTTC
>TRBJ2-4|TRBD2|TRBV18|few
CASSPPTSGSRAKNIQYF
TGTGCCAGCTCACCACCGACTAGCGGGAGTCGAGCCAAAAACATTCAGTACTTC
>TRBJ2-3|TRBD1|TRBV19|few
CASQYRGNTDTQYF
TGTGCCAGTCAATACAGGGGAAACACAGATACGCAGTATTTT
>TRBJ1-3|.|TRBV7-9|.
CASSLGASRSGNTIYF
TGTGCCAGCAGCTTAGGGGCAAGCCGCTCTGGAAACACCATATATTTT
>TRBJ2-7|TRBD1|TRBV6-5|.
CASSYSWTGGYEQYF
TGTGCCAGCAGTTACTCGTGGACAGGGGGCTACGAGCAGTACTTC
>TRBJ2-7|TRBD1|TRBV6-6|once
CASSYKGADEQYF
TGTGCCAGCAGTTACAAGGGGGCGGACGAGCAGTACTTC
>TRBJ1-3|.|TRBV18|few
CASSPPEGLAGNTIYF
TGTGCCAGCTCACCACCGGAGGGTCTTGCAGGAAACACCATATATTTT
>TRBJ2-7|.|TRBV5-1|.
CASSLAGNYEQYF
TGCGCCAGCAGCTTGGCAGGGAACTACGAGCAGTACTTC
>TRBJ1-3|.|TRBV27|.
CASSLRGSSGNTIYF
TGTGCCAGCAGTTTAAGGGGGAGCTCTGGAAACACCATATATTTT
>TRBJ1-2|.|TRBV4-1|.
CASSPRGDLYGYTF
TGCGCCAGCAGCCCACGGGGGGACCTATATGGCTACACCTTC
>TRBJ2-5|.|TRBV4-2|once
CASSQDMTDLETQYF
TGTGCCAGCAGCCAAGATATGACAGACTTAGAGACCCAGTACTTC
>TRBJ2-1|TRBD2|TRBV9|.
CASSLSGGPYNEQFF
TGTGCCAGCAGCCTAAGCGGGGGGCCCTACAATGAGCAGTTCTTC
>TRBJ2-7|.|TRBV27|.
CASSPRGSAYEQYF
TGTGCCAGCAGCCCCCGCGGATCGGCCTACGAGCAGTACTTC
>TRBJ2-3|.|TRBV27|.
CASSPQLSTDTQYF
TGTGCCAGCAGCCCTCAACTTAGCACAGATACGCAGTATTTT
>TRBJ1-5|.|TRBV2|.
CASIAGSNQPQHF
TGTGCCAGCATTGCGGGTAGCAATCAGCCCCAGCATTTT
>TRBJ1-1|TRBD1|TRBV25-1|.
CASSTPTGAGFGAFF
TGTGCCAGCAGTACCCCGACAGGGGCTGGATTTGGGGCTTTCTTT
>TRBJ1-1|.|TRBV6-1|.
CASILGGNTEAFF
TGTGCCAGCATCTTGGGAGGGAACACTGAAGCTTTCTTT
>TRBJ2-7|TRBD1|TRBV14|few
CASSQAYRGLYEQYF
TGTGCCAGCAGCCAAGCGTACAGGGGGTTGTACGAGCAGTACTTC
>TRBJ2-3|TRBD1|TRBV6-5|.
CASSAGTGETDTQYF
TGTGCCAGCAGTGCCGGGACAGGGGAAACAGATACGCAGTATTTT
>TRBJ1-2|TRBD1|TRBV6-5|.
CASSYRAGGKDYGYTF
TGTGCCAGCAGTTACCGTGCAGGGGGCAAGGACTATGGCTACACCTTC